These T cell receptor beta chains were read from a single sample in a study of T cell repertoires in cytomegalovirus infection. Via MiXCR, TCRdb re-called the reads, giving one row per CDR3 protein. The table has fewer than 900,000 distinct CDR3 sequences, about 29% seen once. Their antigens are not known. This sample comprised cultured CD8+ T cells from PBMCs, obtained from culture after CMV antigen stimulation. The source is a human donor in good health (CMV status not recorded). Some clones in this sample may be carry-over from other donors' samples. Both conserved end residues are part of each CDR3. The D gene is left open where the match is weak. Clone size is shown for a subset of rows, as once, few, many or a class of expanded clone.

J gene: TRBJ2-3; V gene: TRBV5-1; D gene: .; clone size: .; CDR3 protein: CASSYRSSSTDTQYF; CDR3 DNA: TGCGCCAGCAGCTACAGGAGTTCTAGCACAGATACGCAGTATTTT
J gene: TRBJ2-3; V gene: TRBV7-9; D gene: TRBD2; clone size: .; CDR3 protein: CASSTRLAVSTDTQYF; CDR3 DNA: TGTGCCAGCAGCACGAGACTAGCGGTTAGCACAGATACGCAGTATTTT
J gene: TRBJ2-1; V gene: TRBV6-6; D gene: TRBD1; clone size: few; CDR3 protein: CASSYTLTGANNEQFF; CDR3 DNA: TGTGCCAGCAGTTACACCCTGACAGGGGCCAACAATGAGCAGTTCTTC
J gene: TRBJ1-2; V gene: TRBV27; D gene: TRBD1; clone size: few; CDR3 protein: CASSYLGGSDGYTF; CDR3 DNA: TGTGCCAGCAGTTACCTAGGGGGCTCGGATGGCTACACCTTC
J gene: TRBJ2-1; V gene: TRBV6-6; D gene: TRBD2; clone size: .; CDR3 protein: CASRGESGGANEQFF; CDR3 DNA: TGTGCCAGCAGGGGGGAGAGCGGGGGGGCAAACGAGCAGTTCTTC
J gene: TRBJ1-4; V gene: TRBV7-9; D gene: TRBD1; clone size: few; CDR3 protein: CASGQGAEKLFF; CDR3 DNA: TGTGCCAGCGGACAGGGGGCTGAAAAACTGTTTTTT
J gene: TRBJ1-5; V gene: TRBV7-8; D gene: .; clone size: many; CDR3 protein: CASSPVPSNQPQHF; CDR3 DNA: TGTGCCAGCAGCCCAGTACCTAGCAATCAGCCCCAGCATTTT
J gene: TRBJ2-1; V gene: TRBV12-3/TRBV12-4; D gene: TRBD2; clone size: .; CDR3 protein: CASSLSGLAGLNEQFF; CDR3 DNA: TGTGCCAGCAGTTTATCGGGACTAGCGGGGCTCAATGAGCAGTTCTTC
J gene: TRBJ2-1; V gene: TRBV12-5; D gene: .; clone size: .; CDR3 protein: CASGFPRGSYNEQFF; CDR3 DNA: TGTGCTAGTGGTTTCCCGAGGGGGAGCTACAATGAGCAGTTCTTC
J gene: TRBJ2-4; V gene: TRBV4-1; D gene: .; clone size: .; CDR3 protein: CASSQDGSRRDIQYF; CDR3 DNA: TGTGCCAGCAGCCAAGATGGGTCGCGCAGGGACATTCAGTACTTC
J gene: TRBJ1-1; V gene: TRBV10-3; D gene: .; clone size: .; CDR3 protein: CAINSWNTEAFF; CDR3 DNA: TGTGCCATCAACAGCTGGAACACTGAAGCTTTCTTT
J gene: TRBJ2-1; V gene: TRBV4-1; D gene: TRBD2; clone size: few; CDR3 protein: CASSQPSGGAPYNEQFF; CDR3 DNA: TGCGCCAGCAGCCAACCTAGCGGGGGGGCACCCTACAATGAGCAGTTCTTC
J gene: TRBJ2-5; V gene: TRBV11-2; D gene: TRBD2; clone size: .; CDR3 protein: CASSLGLALRQETQYF; CDR3 DNA: TGTGCCAGCAGCCTGGGACTAGCGCTGCGACAAGAGACCCAGTACTTC
J gene: TRBJ2-1; V gene: TRBV5-4; D gene: TRBD2; clone size: .; CDR3 protein: CASSLRLSSGVSSYNEQFF; CDR3 DNA: TGTGCCAGCAGCTTGAGGTTGAGTAGCGGGGTCAGCTCCTACAATGAGCAGTTCTTC
J gene: TRBJ1-2; V gene: TRBV27; D gene: .; clone size: .; CDR3 protein: CASSLSPGNYGYTF; CDR3 DNA: TGTGCCAGCAGTTTATCACCAGGGAACTATGGCTACACCTTC
J gene: TRBJ2-4; V gene: TRBV7-2; D gene: .; clone size: few; CDR3 protein: CASSLNPELAKNIQYF; CDR3 DNA: TGTGCCAGCAGCTTAAATCCTGAGCTAGCCAAAAACATTCAGTACTTC
J gene: TRBJ2-1; V gene: TRBV7-6; D gene: .; clone size: few; CDR3 protein: CASSLMQGPYNEQFF; CDR3 DNA: TGTGCCAGCAGCTTAATGCAGGGGCCCTACAATGAGCAGTTCTTC
J gene: TRBJ2-1; V gene: TRBV7-8; D gene: .; clone size: many; CDR3 protein: CASSLKEQGRESYNEQFF; CDR3 DNA: TGTGCCAGCAGCCTCAAGGAACAGGGGAGGGAGTCCTACAATGAGCAGTTCTTC
J gene: TRBJ2-3; V gene: TRBV5-4; D gene: TRBD2; clone size: .; CDR3 protein: CASSPGPLAGGLNTDTQYF; CDR3 DNA: TGTGCCAGCAGCCCCGGCCCTCTAGCGGGGGGCCTCAACACAGATACGCAGTATTTT
J gene: TRBJ1-1; V gene: TRBV13; D gene: .; clone size: .; CDR3 protein: CASSYKQGNTEAFF; CDR3 DNA: TGTGCCAGCAGCTATAAACAGGGGAACACTGAAGCTTTCTTT
J gene: TRBJ2-5; V gene: TRBV6-6; D gene: .; clone size: .; CDR3 protein: CASSRGIAEETQYF; CDR3 DNA: TGTGCCAGCAGCCGAGGGATAGCTGAAGAGACCCAGTACTTC
J gene: TRBJ2-1; V gene: TRBV2; D gene: .; clone size: .; CDR3 protein: CASSENVYSNEQFF; CDR3 DNA: TGTGCCAGCAGTGAAAATGTCTATTCAAATGAGCAGTTCTTC
J gene: TRBJ2-2; V gene: TRBV2; D gene: TRBD1; clone size: .; CDR3 protein: CASSSYRGRSTGELFF; CDR3 DNA: TGTGCCAGCAGTTCTTACAGGGGGCGGAGCACCGGGGAGCTGTTTTTT
J gene: TRBJ2-7; V gene: TRBV7-8; D gene: .; clone size: .; CDR3 protein: CASSRESPYEQYF; CDR3 DNA: TGTGCCAGCTCGAGGGAGAGCCCCTACGAGCAGTACTTC
J gene: TRBJ2-1; V gene: TRBV18; D gene: .; clone size: few; CDR3 protein: CASSPIGGGRYNEQFF; CDR3 DNA: TGTGCCAGCTCACCGATCGGAGGGGGTCGCTACAATGAGCAGTTCTTC
J gene: TRBJ2-1; V gene: TRBV19; D gene: TRBD2; clone size: .; CDR3 protein: CASMGLTYNEQFF; CDR3 DNA: TGTGCCAGTATGGGACTAACCTACAATGAGCAGTTCTTC
J gene: TRBJ1-2; V gene: TRBV20-1; D gene: .; clone size: few; CDR3 protein: CSARRESTYGYTF; CDR3 DNA: TGCAGTGCTAGACGAGAATCAACCTATGGCTACACCTTC
J gene: TRBJ2-2; V gene: TRBV4-2; D gene: .; clone size: .; CDR3 protein: CASSQYSLNTGELFF; CDR3 DNA: TGTGCCAGCAGCCAGTACAGCCTTAACACCGGGGAGCTGTTTTTT
J gene: TRBJ1-4; V gene: TRBV18; D gene: .; clone size: few; CDR3 protein: CASSPLQGLTNEKLFF; CDR3 DNA: TGTGCCAGCTCACCACTTCAGGGATTAACTAATGAAAAACTGTTTTTT
J gene: TRBJ2-2; V gene: TRBV4-1; D gene: .; clone size: few; CDR3 protein: CASTWGGNTGELFF; CDR3 DNA: TGCGCCAGCACCTGGGGTGGAAACACCGGGGAGCTGTTTTTT
J gene: TRBJ1-2; V gene: TRBV7-9; D gene: .; clone size: once; CDR3 protein: CASSLVGRTYGYTF; CDR3 DNA: TGTGCCAGCAGCTTAGTGGGACGGACGTATGGCTACACCTTC
J gene: TRBJ1-2; V gene: TRBV4-2; D gene: .; clone size: .; CDR3 protein: CASSQDFDTFPSTYTF; CDR3 DNA: TGTGCCAGCAGCCAAGATTTCGACACGTTCCCCTCTACCTACACCTTC
J gene: TRBJ1-1; V gene: TRBV3-1; D gene: .; clone size: few; CDR3 protein: CASSHPRDGNTEAFF; CDR3 DNA: TGTGCCAGCAGCCACCCCCGGGATGGGAACACTGAAGCTTTCTTT